The 19 T cell receptor beta chains listed next were all sequenced from one sample in a study of T-cell reconstitution after alpha-beta-depleted transplantation in children. As it was prepared, the TCRbeta library received unique molecular identifiers. MiXCR, applied by TCRdb to the PCR reads, yields one record per CDR3 protein. The top ten clones hold about 41% of a sample with about 340,000 distinct CDR3 sequences, roughly 16% of them seen once. The sample here was PBMCs, mostly from graft donor cells, taken 360 days after TCRalphabeta/CD19-depleted stem cell transplant. These receptors all come from a male patient aged 2 to 9 who had a stem cell transplant for acute lymphoblastic leukemia, so the T cells may come from the graft donor.

In this sample, this clonotype turned up a few times. The V gene is TRBV30, the J gene TRBJ1-5; D gene uncertain. With 5 bases removed from V and 1 base from J, the gap between germline ends came to 9 bases. Germline CDR1 GTSNPN, CDR2 SVGIG (reference sequence). CDR3 length: 13 amino acids. In DNA form, the CDR3 reads TGTGCCTGGTCAGGAGGGAGCAATCAGCCCCAGCATTTT. Residues: CAWSGGSNQPQHF.

The gene calls are TRBV19 and TRBJ1-5, with D possibly being TRBD1 (6 bases). Trimming removed 10 bases from V and 7 bases from J, with 11 bases in between. This CDR3 is 11 amino acids long. CDR1 and CDR2 (germline): LNHDA, SQIVND (reference sequence). The CDR3 loop is CATGGAQPQHF. In DNA form, the CDR3 reads TGTGCCACCGGGGGCGCACAGCCCCAGCATTTT.

V is TRBV11-2 and J is TRBJ2-7; D may be TRBD1 (5 bases). Trimming shortened V by 1 base and J by 4 bases, and 8 bases separated the two germline ends. CDR3 size: 13 residues. CDR1 is SGHAT and CDR2 is FQNNGV in the germline V gene. Written as DNA, the CDR3 is TGTGCCAGCAGCTTAGTTCCAGGGTACGAGCAGTACTTC. It is translated as CASSLVPGYEQYF.

This clonotype was counted only a few times. The rearrangement uses TRBV11-2 and TRBJ2-1, with 8 bases that match TRBD2. This CDR3 spans 14 amino acids. V dropped 5 bases and J dropped 5; count of bases not matched to a gene: 5. The germline gives CDR1 SGHAT, CDR2 FQNNGV. The CDR3 reads CASSLEAGDNEQFF. The CDR3 nucleotides are TGTGCCAGCAGCCTCGAAGCGGGGGACAATGAGCAGTTCTTC.

The chain employs TRBV4-3 and TRBJ2-1; D remains ambiguous. The CDR3 runs 14 residues. The V and J ends lost 1 base and 4 bases respectively, with 8 bases between them. CDR1 is LGHNA, CDR2 YSLEER, per germline. The CDR3 sequence is CASSQVARYNEQFF. DNA of the CDR3: TGCGCCAGCAGCCAAGTGGCTAGATACAATGAGCAGTTCTTC.

This clonotype was seen ten or more times. The V and J genes are TRBV12-3 or TRBV12-4 and TRBJ2-3; the D is unclear. V dropped 6 bases and J dropped 6 bases, with 16 bases sitting between them. The CDR3 loop spans 14 amino acids. CDR3 sequence reads: CASRPRPRADTQYF. As DNA, the CDR3 is TGTGCCAGCAGACCCCGGCCCAGAGCGGATACGCAGTATTTT.

The chain employs TRBV27 and TRBJ2-3; D is perhaps TRBD1 (5 bases). The CDR3 runs 18 residues. The germline V gene encodes CDR1 MNHEY and CDR2 SMNVEV (reference sequence). The V end lost 5 bases, the J end lost 0 bases, and 21 bases lay between the germline ends. Here the CDR3 reads CASSLDTPQGLSTDTQYF. The CDR3 coding sequence is TGTGCCAGCAGTCTCGACACCCCCCAGGGTCTTAGCACAGATACGCAGTATTTT.

The chain's CDR3 is CATEWSGGYTF. DNA of the CDR3: TGTGCCACCGAGTGGAGCGGCGGCTACACCTTC. The chain uses TRBV24-1 and TRBJ1-2, with no clear D. V lost 9 bases, J lost 8 bases, and 12 bases lay in between. Germline CDR1 KGHDR, CDR2 SFDVKD. The CDR3 is 11 amino acids.

In its sample, this clonotype was seen a few times. The rearrangement joins TRBV5-1 to TRBJ1-4; the D gene is possibly TRBD1 (5 bases). V was cut by 2 bases and J by 10 bases, with 15 bases left in between. CDR3 length: 14 amino acids. CDR1 SGHRS and CDR2 YFSETQ come from the germline V gene. The DNA for the CDR3 is TGCGCCAGCAGCTTCAGGGTGTGGCGCCGAAAACTGTTTTTT. This encodes CASSFRVWRRKLFF.

The chain joins TRBV28 to TRBJ1-1; D possibly corresponds to TRBD1 (6 bases). This CDR3 comprises 17 residues. Trimming shortened V by 4 bases and J by 3 bases, and 21 bases separated the two germline ends. The germline V gene has CDR1 MDHEN and CDR2 SYDVKM. The CDR3: CASSSTSYWTVDTEAFF. The CDR3 DNA reads TGTGCCAGCAGTTCCACTTCCTATTGGACAGTGGACACTGAAGCTTTCTTT.

The V and J genes are TRBV4-2 and TRBJ2-7, with D possibly matching TRBD1 (7 bases). The CDR3 loop spans 15 amino acids. V gave up 8 bases and J gave up 0 bases, with 17 bases separating them. Germline CDR1 and CDR2: LGHNA and YNFKEQ. This CDR3 reads CASGGTGTASYEQYF. CDR3 DNA: TGTGCCAGCGGGGGGACCGGGACAGCCTCCTACGAGCAGTACTTC.

This clonotype was observed a few times. The genes are TRBV5-1 and TRBJ1-4, with a weak D call TRBD1 (5 bases). The germline V gene encodes CDR1 SGHRS and CDR2 YFSETQ. The germline V and J ends were trimmed by 4 bases and 3 bases, with 13 bases remaining between them. CDR3 length equals 15 residues. CDR3 residues: CASSPSGTANEKLFF. CDR3 coding DNA: TGCGCCAGCAGCCCCTCCGGGACGGCTAATGAAAAACTGTTTTTT.

This clonotype was detected a few times. This rearrangement joins TRBV27 to TRBJ1-1, with TRBD1 matching 7 bases. This CDR3 has 15 residues. The germline CDR1 and CDR2 sequences are MNHEY and SMNVEV (reference sequence). Trimming cost V 5 bases and J 0 bases; bases outside gene matches: 6. CDR3 amino acids: CASSPQGQLNTEAFF. The CDR3 bases are TGTGCCAGCAGTCCACAGGGACAGCTGAACACTGAAGCTTTCTTT.

A few counts support this clonotype. The chain employs TRBV29-1 and TRBJ2-2; D may match TRBD1 or TRBD2 (5 bases each). Trimming took off 3 bases at V and 1 base at J, with 9 bases between the two ends. This CDR3 region has 14 residues. Germline lookup yields CDR1 SQVTM and CDR2 ANQGSEA. CDR3 nucleotides: TGCAGCGTTGATGAGAGGGGGAACACCGGGGAGCTGTTTTTT. Its translation: CSVDERGNTGELFF.

This clonotype was seen ten or more times. The chain has TRBV30 and TRBJ2-1; D ambiguous. With 5 bases removed from V and 5 bases from J, the gap between germline ends came to 4 bases. The CDR3 runs 10 residues. CDR1 and CDR2 (germline): GTSNPN, SVGIG (reference sequence). In DNA form, the CDR3 reads TGTGCCTGGCACAACAATGAGCAGTTCTTC. Protein sequence: CAWHNNEQFF.

There are a few counts of this clonotype. V gene TRBV7-9 combines with J gene TRBJ2-7, with D uncertain. The CDR3 has 13 amino acids. Germline CDR1 and CDR2: SEHNR and FQNEAQ (reference sequence). V was shortened by 7 bases and J by 2 bases, with 12 bases between the two germline ends. CDR3 protein: CASTPIAAYEQYF. CDR3 coding DNA: TGTGCCAGCACCCCTATAGCTGCCTACGAGCAGTACTTC.

This clonotype occurred a few times. At one boundary the junction diverges from the germline segment, which might be a read error. This chain links TRBV7-2 with TRBJ1-4; 11 nucleotides line up with TRBD1. Per germline, CDR1 SGHTA and CDR2 FQGNSA. There are 14 residues in the CDR3. The chain's CDR3 is CASGLDRGLEKLFF. CDR3 nucleotides: TGTGCCAGCGGCTTGGACAGGGGGCTTGAAAAACTGTTTTTT.

This clonotype was counted ten times or more. The chain employs TRBV28 and TRBJ2-3, with 14 bases identical to TRBD2. The CDR3 contains 16 residues. CDR1 is MDHEN, CDR2 SYDVKM, per germline. The V segment lost 7 bases and the J segment 1 base; nucleotides outside the gene matches: 4. Here the CDR3 reads CASTSGLAGGTDTQYF. The CDR3 coding sequence is TGTGCCAGCACTTCGGGACTAGCGGGAGGCACAGATACGCAGTATTTT. The full variable domain, its missing parts supplied by reference TRBV28 and TRBJ2-3, is DVKVTQSSRYLVKRTGEKVFLECVQDMDHENMFWYRQDPGLGLRLIYFSYDVKMKEKGDIPEGYSVSREKKERFSLILESASTNQTSMYLCASTSGLAGGTDTQYFGPGTRLTVL.

This clonotype is categorized as medium-sized. The rearrangement joins TRBV5-1 to TRBJ2-1; D call uncertain. The V end lost 0 bases, the J end lost 12 bases, and 13 bases lay between the germline ends. The CDR3 totals 13 residues. Germline loops: CDR1 SGHRS, CDR2 YFSETQ. The chain's CDR3 is CASSLASFGPQFF. The CDR3 DNA follows: TGCGCCAGCAGCTTGGCCTCGTTTGGGCCGCAGTTCTTC.